This T cell receptor beta chain was sequenced during a study of T cell responses to AZD1222 COVID-19 vaccine. The CDR3 is made up of 16 amino acids. V lost 2 bases and J lost 8, with 21 bases in between. The V gene's germline CDR1 is SGHTA and CDR2 FQGNSA. Only in-frame clones appear in the TCRdb table, and some are missing; sequencing was by immunoSEQ multiplex PCR. The sample lists some 110,000 clones; more than 80% were seen once. The rearrangement links TRBV7-2 to TRBJ1-2; D possibly corresponds to TRBD1 (6 bases). The sequence was obtained from an adult in good health. The sample consisted of peripheral blood, taken on day 0 of AZD1222 vaccination. The DNA for the CDR3 is TGTGCCAGCAGCTTAAGGGTGGGGGCCGGAGCACGGGGCTACACCTTC. Amino acid sequence: CASSLRVGAGARGYTF.